The 9 T cell receptor beta chains reported below all come from one sample, sequenced in a study of cytomegalovirus exposure and HLA in healthy donors. The study ran its PCR with 60 Vbeta and 13 Jbeta primers. Profiled with immunoSEQ multiplex PCR; TCRdb holds only in-frame clones, not every one. The sample includes 110,000 or so clones, around 79% of them seen just once. The source material was PBMCs. Source of these receptors: a woman aged 18-30 years in good health and CMV-seronegative.

The chain has TRBV11-2 and TRBJ1-1; possible D gene TRBD1, 5 bases. With 4 bases removed from V and 6 bases from J, the gap between germline ends came to 15 bases. This CDR3 spans 14 amino acids. Germline values: CDR1 SGHAT, CDR2 FQNNGV. The CDR3 sequence: CASSYAGGRSEAFF. The CDR3 DNA sequence: TGTGCCAGCAGCTATGCGGGGGGTAGGTCTGAAGCTTTCTTT.

The V and J genes are TRBV6-5 and TRBJ1-2; tentatively, D is TRBD1 (5 bases). CDR1 and CDR2 (germline): MNHEY, SVGAGI. This CDR3 has 14 amino acids. Trimming shortened V by 6 bases and J by 7 bases, and 18 bases separated the two germline ends. CDR3 in amino acids: CASSLDSYVGGYTF. The DNA of the CDR3 is TGTGCCAGCAGCCTTGACAGCTATGTTGGTGGCTACACCTTC.

The chain links TRBV6-1 to TRBJ2-3; D gene uncertain. There are 14 residues in the CDR3. V lost 4 bases to trimming and J lost 2 bases, with 10 bases between them. CDR1 and CDR2 from the germline V gene are MNHNS and SASEGT. The CDR3 nucleotides read TGTGCCAGCAGTGTCCGACATCTCACAGATACGCAGTATTTT. Translation: CASSVRHLTDTQYF.

The chain joins TRBV6-6 to TRBJ2-1; 8 bases line up with TRBD1. V lost 8 bases to trimming and J lost 3 bases; unmatched junction nucleotides: 6. Germline V gene lookup returns CDR1 MNHNY and CDR2 SVGAGI (reference sequence). CDR3 length: 14 amino acids. CDR3 in amino acids: CASQTGTGYNEQFF. The DNA for the CDR3 is TGTGCCAGCCAAACTGGGACAGGCTACAATGAGCAGTTCTTC.

The J gene is TRBJ2-7, the V gene TRBV5-5; unclear D gene. The CDR3 has 15 amino acids. Trimming shortened V by 1 base and J by 0 bases, and 11 bases separated the two germline ends. The germline CDR1 and CDR2 sequences are SGHKS and YYEKEE (reference sequence). CDR3 protein: CASSLLSRNSYEQYF. In nucleotides, the CDR3 is TGTGCCAGCAGCTTGTTAAGCAGGAACTCCTACGAGCAGTACTTC.

This clone was detected only a few times. The V call is TRBV7-8, the J call TRBJ1-1; D ambiguous. Per the germline V gene, CDR1 is SGHVS and CDR2 is FQNEAQ. V lost 5 bases to trimming and J lost 0 bases, with 4 bases between them. This CDR3 spans 12 amino acids. The CDR3 here is CASSQLNTEAFF. The CDR3, as DNA: TGTGCCAGCAGCCAATTGAACACTGAAGCTTTCTTT.

The V and J genes are TRBV9 and TRBJ1-1; 9 bases map to TRBD1. The CDR3 has 13 residues. V lost 6 bases to trimming and J lost 7 bases; unmatched junction nucleotides: 7. Germline loops: CDR1 SGDLS, CDR2 YYNGEE. Here the CDR3 reads CASTVSDRGEAFF. The CDR3 DNA reads as TGTGCCAGCACCGTTTCGGACAGGGGTGAAGCTTTCTTT.

The genes are TRBV18 and TRBJ2-7; 8 bases fit TRBD1. The V segment lost 3 bases and the J segment 0 bases; nucleotides outside the gene matches: 7. CDR1 is KGHSH and CDR2 is LQKENI in the germline V gene. The length of the CDR3 is 16 residues. The CDR3 sequence is CASSPSTGVLSYEQYF. As DNA, the CDR3 is TGTGCCAGCTCACCGTCGACAGGGGTACTCTCCTACGAGCAGTACTTC.

The rearrangement links TRBV10-2 to TRBJ1-5, with a possible D match to TRBD1 (6 bases). Germline CDR1 reads WSHSY; CDR2 reads SAAADI. V lost 5 bases and J lost 5, with 10 bases in between. CDR3 size: 13 residues. CDR3 DNA: TGCGCCAGCAGTTACAGGGAATATCAGCCCCAGCATTTT. Its protein is CASSYREYQPQHF.